These 21 T cell receptor beta chains share one sample of origin, sequenced in a study of T cells in Graves' hyperthyroidism and ophthalmopathy. The investigators amplified TCR beta CDR3 regions from RNA transcripts. An initial round of RT-PCR targeting the TCR CDR3 relied on the HTBI primer set. TCRdb redid the calling of the multiplex PCR reads with MiXCR, one entry per CDR3 protein. The sample has 350,000 to 400,000 distinct CDR3 sequences; over 11% are singletons. Specimen: blood. These receptors originate from a woman aged 60-75 years with Graves' hyperthyroidism.

Notes on this clonotype: The germline gene is not matched at one end of the junction; a read error may be the cause. The chain joins TRBV18 to TRBJ2-3, with D tentatively TRBD1 or TRBD2 (5 bases each). This CDR3 spans 13 amino acids. Germline V gives CDR1 KGHSH, CDR2 LQKENI. In DNA form, the CDR3 reads TGTGCCAGCTCTGCTCCTAGCACAGGTACGCAGTATTTT. It specifies CASSAPSTGTQYF.

This clonotype was counted a few times. This chain uses TRBV27 with TRBJ1-5; D remains unclear. The CDR3 loop spans 15 amino acids. V dropped 2 bases and J dropped 0 bases, with 8 bases sitting between them. Germline V gives CDR1 MNHEY, CDR2 SMNVEV (reference sequence). DNA for the CDR3: TGTGCCAGCAGTTTACGGCAAAGTAGCAATCAGCCCCAGCATTTT. It yields the protein CASSLRQSSNQPQHF.

The genes are TRBV15 and TRBJ2-7; 9 bases are a match to TRBD1. This CDR3 has 16 amino acids. With 5 bases clipped from V and 4 bases from J, the junction kept 12 bases outside the gene matches. Germline CDR1 reads LNHNV; CDR2 reads YYDKDF (reference sequence). The CDR3 protein is CATSPMPGQGTYEQYF. CDR3 in DNA: TGTGCCACCAGCCCGATGCCGGGACAGGGTACGTACGAGCAGTACTTC.

At least ten counts were recorded for this clonotype. This chain uses TRBV12-3 or TRBV12-4 with TRBJ1-1; D is undetermined. The CDR3 spans 15 residues. The V end was cut by 7 bases, the J end by 4 bases, with 19 bases between. The CDR3 is CASTPGRAWGTEAFF. The DNA of the CDR3 is TGTGCCAGCACCCCCGGGAGGGCGTGGGGCACTGAAGCTTTCTTT.

Concerning this clonotype itself: A read error may be the cause here, since a much bigger clone is one base away. CDR3 in amino acids: CSVVPGPGTQFF. CDR3 sequence (DNA): TGCAGCGTTGTACCGGGGCCTGGGACCCAGTTCTTC. The chain has TRBV29-1 and TRBJ2-1; D possibly matches TRBD1 or TRBD2 (5 bases each). Germline CDR1 is SQVTM and CDR2 is ANQGSEA. The CDR3 runs to 12 residues. Trimming removed 4 bases at V and 13 bases at J, with 17 bases between.

J is TRBJ2-7 and V is TRBV28; 14 nucleotides match TRBD2. The CDR3 totals 16 residues. Trimming took 6 bases from V and 1 from J; bases not matched to a gene: 5. Looked up from germline, CDR1 is MDHEN and CDR2 is SYDVKM. CDR3 region: CASSPRLAGGSYEQYF. The CDR3 nucleotides read TGTGCCAGCAGCCCTCGACTAGCGGGAGGGTCCTACGAGCAGTACTTC.

This clonotype showed up just a few times. The CDR3 coding sequence is TGCAGTGCTAGCTCGACAGGGAGAGGCTACACCTTC. Translating it yields CSASSTGRGYTF. The chain has TRBV20-1 and TRBJ1-2; 7 nucleotides agree with TRBD1. This CDR3 is 12 amino acids long. With 3 bases clipped from V and 8 bases from J, the junction kept 6 bases outside the gene matches. CDR1 DFQATT and CDR2 SNEGSKA come from the germline V gene (reference sequence).

This chain connects TRBV7-8 to TRBJ1-2; 9 bases align to TRBD1. Germline-derived CDR1 and CDR2 are SGHVS and FQNEAQ. V shed 1 base and J 9 bases; nucleotides not matched to a gene: 9. CDR3 length: 15 residues. The CDR3 DNA follows: TGTGCCAGCAGCTTAGGGGGGACAGGGAAGATGAGCTACACCTTC. Translated, it gives CASSLGGTGKMSYTF.

A few counts support this clonotype. The CDR3 reads CASSPFQVFQETQYF. The CDR3 nucleotides read TGCGCCAGCAGCCCCTTCCAAGTGTTCCAAGAGACCCAGTACTTC. The chain is built from TRBV4-1 and TRBJ2-5; no reliable D call. The CDR3 has 15 amino acids. Germline V gene data show CDR1 as MGHRA and CDR2 as YSYEKL. Trimming shortened V by 4 bases and J by 1 base, and 13 bases separated the two germline ends.

With regard to this clonotype: This may be a read error: a much more frequent sequence differs by one nucleotide. The V gene is TRBV12-3 or TRBV12-4, the J gene TRBJ2-7, with 8 bases aligning to TRBD1. The junction had 1 base not matched to a gene; V was cut back by 5 bases and J by 1 base. The CDR3 is 13 amino acids. The CDR3 DNA sequence: TGTGCCAGCAGTACAGGGGGGTCCTACGAGCAGTACTTC. Protein sequence: CASSTGGSYEQYF.

In this sample, this clonotype turned up many times. The chain carries TRBV28 and TRBJ1-1; possibly TRBD1 for D (6 bases). The V and J ends lost 8 bases and 1 base respectively, with 11 bases between them. CDR1 is MDHEN, CDR2 SYDVKM, per germline. The CDR3 totals 13 residues. The CDR3: CASWTTGNTEAFF. As DNA, the CDR3 is TGTGCCAGCTGGACGACAGGGAACACTGAAGCTTTCTTT.

This clonotype came up many times. The CDR3, as DNA: TGTGCCAGCAGCACCCGGTCGGCGGACAGGCTATCCCGCCCCGAAAACGAGCAGTACTTC. Translation: CASSTRSADRLSRPENEQYF. The genes are TRBV7-4 and TRBJ2-7; 7 nucleotides align to TRBD1. CDR1 is SGHVT and CDR2 is SQSDAQ in the germline V gene. J lost 5 bases, V lost 5 bases, and 27 bases had no gene match. The CDR3 contains 20 residues. Variable domain in full (rest from reference TRBV7-4 and TRBJ2-7): GAGVSQSPRYKVAKRGRDVALRCDSISGHVTLYWYRQTLGQGSEVLTYSQSDAQRDKSGRPSGRFSAERPERSVSTLKIQRTEQGDSAVYLCASSTRSADRLSRPENEQYFGPGTRLTVT.

This clonotype was seen ten or more times. The chain recombines TRBV12-3 or TRBV12-4 with TRBJ2-7; 9 bases fit TRBD2. Trimming took 3 bases from V and 5 from J; bases not matched to a gene: 5. The CDR3 runs 14 residues. For the CDR3, the DNA is TGTGCCAGCAGTTTTAGCGGGAGTAACAACGAGCAGTACTTC. Residues: CASSFSGSNNEQYF.

This clonotype has ten or more counts. At one end, the junction sequence differs from germline, possibly due to a read error. The rearrangement links TRBV6-2 or TRBV6-3 to TRBJ2-7; 12 nucleotides line up with TRBD2. Germline V CDR1 and CDR2: MNHEY, SVGEGT. The CDR3 runs to 14 residues. CDR3 region: CASLTSGSSNEQYF. For the CDR3, the DNA is TGTGCCTCATTGACTAGCGGGAGCTCCAACGAGCAGTACTTC.

The V call is TRBV5-8, the J call TRBJ2-7; D is tentatively TRBD1 or TRBD2 (5 bases each). From germline, CDR1 is SGHTS and CDR2 YDEGEE. Between the trimmed V and J ends, which lost 4 bases and 2 bases, there was a span of 13 bases. This CDR3 has 14 residues. The CDR3 coding sequence is TGTGCCAGCAGCCACGGGACCCTTCCCTACGAGCAGTACTTC. It translates to CASSHGTLPYEQYF.

This clonotype came up many times. This chain uses TRBV2 with TRBJ1-5; a possible D gene is TRBD1 (6 bases). V dropped 6 bases and J dropped 6 bases, with 12 bases sitting between them. CDR1 is SNHLY and CDR2 is FYNNEI in the germline V gene. CDR3 length equals 13 residues. The CDR3 DNA reads as TGTGCCAGCAGACAGGGCGGGGGTCAGCCCCAGCATTTT. Protein: CASRQGGGQPQHF.

This clonotype was counted many times. The chain couples TRBV2 to TRBJ2-5, with D maybe TRBD2 (5 bases). Germline V gene sequence: CDR1 SNHLY, CDR2 FYNNEI. This CDR3 is built from 15 residues. Between the trimmed V and J ends, which lost 3 bases and 3 bases, there was a span of 14 bases. The CDR3 protein is CASSDPRLRKETQYF. CDR3 DNA: TGTGCCAGCAGTGACCCGAGACTAAGAAAAGAGACCCAGTACTTC.

This clonotype came up a few times. The chain recombines TRBV4-1 with TRBJ2-2; D unclear. CDR1 and CDR2 from the germline V gene are MGHRA and YSYEKL. This CDR3 comprises 13 residues. V lost 1 base to trimming and J lost 5 bases, with 5 bases between them. CDR3 nucleotide sequence: TGCGCCAGCAGCCAAGTAAGGACCGGGGAGCTGTTTTTT. It translates to CASSQVRTGELFF.

The CDR3 sequence is CASSPGTFNTEAFF. The CDR3 nucleotides are TGTGCCAGCAGCCCTGGGACATTCAACACTGAAGCTTTCTTT. V gene TRBV12-3 or TRBV12-4 combines with J gene TRBJ1-1; tentative D call: TRBD1 (6 bases). The germline V and J ends were trimmed by 6 bases and 2 bases, with 13 bases remaining between them. This CDR3 has 14 residues.

This clonotype was detected many times. V usage is TRBV5-1 and J usage is TRBJ1-1, with a weak D call TRBD1 (6 bases). The germline CDR1 and CDR2 sequences are SGHRS and YFSETQ. The length of the CDR3 is 12 residues. The V gene lost 4 bases and the J gene lost 7 bases, with 11 bases spanning the gap. CDR3 residues: CASSIGQSEAFF. The CDR3 DNA is TGCGCCAGCAGCATAGGACAGAGTGAAGCTTTCTTT.

This clonotype occurred many times. CDR3 in DNA: TGTGCCAGCAGATTGGGCGGGACTAACTACGAGCAGTACTTC. It yields the protein CASRLGGTNYEQYF. This chain connects TRBV11-2 to TRBJ2-7; TRBD2 aligns across 7 bases. V shed 6 bases, J shed 3 bases, and the junction held 8 bases outside the gene matches. This CDR3 region has 14 residues. In germline, CDR1 is SGHAT, CDR2 FQNNGV.